This note documents a single TCR beta chain sequence. What it binds is unknown. CDR1 and CDR2 from the germline V gene are SGHDN and FVKESK. This CDR3 has 12 amino acids. The entry originates in a study of T cells expressing NK-cell markers. At the level of the study: In sorted CD3+CD56+NKG2C+, CD3+CD56+NKG2C- and CD3+CD56-NKG2C+ T cells, TCR beta repertoires were obtained. The sequencing cohort of eight donors included seven HCMV-seropositive individuals and one seronegative individual. General observations from the study: For about six donors, the dominant NKG2C+ clonotypes made up about 1.0-7.0% of their CD8+ T cells.

TCRdb re-called the 5' RACE reads, yielding one record per CDR3 amino acid sequence without DNA. The sample table includes roughly 350,000 distinct CDR3 sequences. The sequenced sample was blood T cells: a sorted CD56 or NKG2C T cell subset, CD4+ or CD8+ T cells, or bulk PBMC T cells (not recorded which). The clonotype comes from a man between 18 and 69 years old in good health. V usage is TRBV14 and J usage is TRBJ1-6. Here the CDR3 reads CASSLLDSPLHF. The entire variable domain, with the rest obtained from reference TRBV14 and TRBJ1-6, is as follows: EAGVTQFPSHSVIEKGQTVTLRCDPISGHDNLYWYRRVMGKEIKFLLHFVKESKQDESGMPNNRFLAERTGGTYSTLKVQPAELEDSGVYFCASSLLDSPLHFGNGTRLTVT.